This is a list of T cell receptor beta chains from one sample in a study of PD-1 blockade in mismatch repair-deficient tumors. Sequencing was performed with immunoSEQ multiplex PCR; in TCRdb, only in-frame clones are kept and a portion is missing. The table lists some 120,000 clones, 86% of them singletons. The sequencing here drew on peripheral blood, taken 44 weeks after starting pembrolizumab. The receptors stem from an adult with mismatch repair-deficient cancer. Both conserved end residues are part of each CDR3. Fields, in order: J gene, V gene, CDR3 protein.

J gene: TRBJ2-5
V gene: TRBV19
CDR3 protein: CASSTTGNRKTQYF

J gene: TRBJ2-7
V gene: TRBV29-1
CDR3 protein: CSVREGEQYF

J gene: TRBJ2-7
V gene: TRBV19
CDR3 protein: CASSFSGSSYEQYF

J gene: TRBJ1-2
V gene: TRBV6-6
CDR3 protein: CASLGGFGYTF

J gene: TRBJ2-1
V gene: TRBV30
CDR3 protein: CAWSLTRLGYNEQFF

J gene: TRBJ2-3
V gene: TRBV7-2
CDR3 protein: CASSLVRGVADTQYF

J gene: TRBJ2-7
V gene: TRBV28
CDR3 protein: CASSRGLAGSWYEQYF

J gene: TRBJ1-2
V gene: TRBV7-2
CDR3 protein: CASSSQGALSSYTF

J gene: TRBJ2-1
V gene: TRBV7-9
CDR3 protein: CASSLRGPEQFF

J gene: TRBJ2-7
V gene: TRBV11-2
CDR3 protein: CASSPLQGPLDEQYF

J gene: TRBJ1-1
V gene: TRBV29-1
CDR3 protein: CSILPGGLLNTEAFF

J gene: TRBJ2-7
V gene: TRBV10-1
CDR3 protein: CAIKGETNSYEQYF

J gene: TRBJ2-1
V gene: TRBV7-8
CDR3 protein: CASSRLAGAEQFF

J gene: TRBJ1-2
V gene: TRBV2
CDR3 protein: CASKARGPFNYGYTF

J gene: TRBJ2-7
V gene: TRBV30
CDR3 protein: CAWRPPGHLSSYEQYF

J gene: TRBJ1-3
V gene: TRBV11-1
CDR3 protein: CASSLRPGGSGNTIYF

J gene: TRBJ2-1
V gene: TRBV28
CDR3 protein: CASSFWFRGGTYNEQFF

J gene: TRBJ2-3
V gene: TRBV6-4
CDR3 protein: CASSEASGGPDTQYF

J gene: TRBJ2-3
V gene: TRBV29-1
CDR3 protein: CSVGQETDTQYF

J gene: TRBJ2-1
V gene: TRBV11-2
CDR3 protein: CASSSGGHEQFF

J gene: TRBJ2-7
V gene: TRBV2
CDR3 protein: CAGRGAGAQEQYF

J gene: TRBJ1-1
V gene: TRBV29-1
CDR3 protein: CSVPGGTEAFF

J gene: TRBJ2-4
V gene: TRBV25-1
CDR3 protein: CASSGTGLAKNIQYF

J gene: TRBJ1-4
V gene: TRBV2
CDR3 protein: CASSEALLALEKLFF

J gene: TRBJ2-1
V gene: TRBV2
CDR3 protein: CASRAGWQFF

J gene: TRBJ2-1
V gene: TRBV19
CDR3 protein: CASSLAGGAYNEQFF

J gene: TRBJ1-5
V gene: TRBV4-1
CDR3 protein: CASSQESAGNQPQHF

J gene: TRBJ1-5
V gene: TRBV4-1
CDR3 protein: CASSRSDRVGQPQHF

J gene: TRBJ2-4
V gene: TRBV2
CDR3 protein: CASRRAGENIQYF

J gene: TRBJ2-1
V gene: TRBV10-1
CDR3 protein: CASSEFPLAVYPPYNEQFF

J gene: TRBJ2-7
V gene: TRBV4-2
CDR3 protein: CASTIDASGSGEQYF

J gene: TRBJ1-1
V gene: TRBV5-5
CDR3 protein: CASSVGLNTEAFF

J gene: TRBJ2-1
V gene: TRBV6-1
CDR3 protein: CASRRTGGGNEQFF

J gene: TRBJ2-2
V gene: TRBV5-6
CDR3 protein: CASSLDTSGELFF

J gene: TRBJ1-1
V gene: TRBV4-2
CDR3 protein: CASSYDRDRGNTEAFF

J gene: TRBJ2-3
V gene: TRBV10-2
CDR3 protein: CASISGQGVDTQYF

J gene: TRBJ1-5
V gene: TRBV5-1
CDR3 protein: CASSGGTGINQPQHF

J gene: TRBJ1-2
V gene: TRBV30
CDR3 protein: CAWSRGFDYGYTF

J gene: TRBJ2-5
V gene: TRBV5-6
CDR3 protein: CASSLKAPYQETQYF

J gene: TRBJ2-5
V gene: TRBV29-1
CDR3 protein: CSVALAGASETQYF

J gene: TRBJ1-5
V gene: TRBV10-3
CDR3 protein: CAISAGHQPQHF

J gene: TRBJ2-1
V gene: TRBV30
CDR3 protein: CAWRKRVSYNEQFF

J gene: TRBJ1-5
V gene: TRBV19
CDR3 protein: CASKPTVDSNQPQHF

J gene: TRBJ1-5
V gene: TRBV28
CDR3 protein: CASSGDTRNQPQHF

J gene: TRBJ1-2
V gene: TRBV25-1
CDR3 protein: CASEDLSYGYTF